This passage covers 32 T cell receptor beta chains from one sample sequenced in a study of shared clonotypes between healthy human individuals. Only CD45RO-negative cells positively selected for CCR7 counted as naive CD8 cells, so terminally differentiated effector memory CD45RA+ cells were excluded. Repertoires were generated with immunoSEQ multiplex PCR, while TCRdb's copy carries only in-frame clones and drops some. The sample holds some 2.1 million clones; approximately 94% are singletons and the top ten take roughly 1%. Sequenced sample: naive CD8+ T cells sorted from blood. All receptors derive from a man between 18 and 35 years old in good health.

The chain is built from TRBV10-3 and TRBJ1-1, with D possibly TRBD1 on 5 matching bases. Per the germline V gene, CDR1 is ENHRY and CDR2 is SYGVKD. Trimming left V 4 bases short and J 7 bases short, with 10 bases between. The CDR3 spans 12 residues. The CDR3 DNA sequence: TGTGCCATCAGTGCCGGGGCGGATGAAGCTTTCTTT. This gives the protein CAISAGADEAFF.

Turning to this clone: Other DNA variants within this sample encode the same CDR3. The CDR3 DNA sequence: TGCAGCGTTGGGGGACTATCATACGAGCAGTACTTC. Translation gives CSVGGLSYEQYF. The chain uses TRBV29-1 and TRBJ2-7, with 7 bases lining up with TRBD2. The CDR3 runs 12 residues. Germline lookup yields CDR1 SQVTM and CDR2 ANQGSEA. V trimming: 4 bases; J trimming: 4 bases; junction bases outside the gene matches: 4.

Concerning this clone: The sample holds other DNA sequences that translate to the same CDR3. This chain links TRBV5-1 with TRBJ2-7; D possibly corresponds to TRBD1 (5 bases). V lost 1 base to trimming and J lost 7 bases, with 9 bases between them. The germline V gene encodes CDR1 SGHRS and CDR2 YFSETQ. This CDR3 is built from 12 residues. The DNA for the CDR3 is TGCGCCAGCAGCTTGACAGGTGGGGAGCAGTACTTC. Translation: CASSLTGGEQYF.

The rearrangement links TRBV18 to TRBJ2-1, with D unclear. The CDR3 runs to 13 residues. The V end was cut by 1 base, the J end by 8 bases, with 9 bases between. Germline V gene lookup returns CDR1 KGHSH and CDR2 LQKENI. For the CDR3, the DNA is TGTGCCAGCTCACCACGGGATGGGGATGAGCAGTTCTTC. Translated: CASSPRDGDEQFF.

This clone was recorded once. The genes are TRBV28 and TRBJ1-2, with a possible D match to TRBD1 (5 bases). The CDR3 covers 14 residues. The V end lost 1 base, the J end lost 6 bases, and 12 bases lay between the germline ends. Germline lookup yields CDR1 MDHEN and CDR2 SYDVKM. The CDR3 DNA is TGTGCCAGCAGTTTATCGCCCAGGGATGATGGCTACACCTTC. This codes for CASSLSPRDDGYTF.

This chain joins TRBV7-9 and TRBJ2-7, with 7 bases that match TRBD1. V lost 5 bases and J lost 3; bases outside the gene matches: 7. Germline CDR1 is SEHNR and CDR2 is FQNEAQ (reference sequence). The CDR3 contains 14 residues. This chain's CDR3 is CASSGETGFYEQYF. In DNA form, the CDR3 reads TGTGCCAGCAGCGGGGAGACAGGGTTCTACGAGCAGTACTTC.

The V gene is TRBV27, the J gene TRBJ2-7, with TRBD1 matching over 7 bases. The CDR3 is 14 residues long. The V gene end was trimmed by 4 bases and the J gene end by 2 bases; junction bases not matched to a gene: 5. CDR1 is MNHEY, CDR2 SMNVEV, per germline (reference sequence). The CDR3 DNA sequence: TGTGCCAGCAGTTGGGACGGGACAGCCTACGAGCAGTACTTC. Amino acid sequence: CASSWDGTAYEQYF.

This clone was counted between two and nine times. The chain has TRBV11-2 and TRBJ1-1; 7 bases are a match to TRBD1. The CDR3 is 17 residues long. CDR1 is SGHAT, CDR2 FQNNGV, per germline. The J segment lost 1 base and the V segment lost 4 bases, leaving 12 bases of the junction unmatched. CDR3 coding DNA: TGTGCCAGCAGCTCGCGGGACAGAGGCTTTTGGAACACTGAAGCTTTCTTT. As protein: CASSSRDRGFWNTEAFF.

The gene calls are TRBV5-1 and TRBJ1-2; 9 bases fit TRBD1. Germline assignment: CDR1 SGHRS and CDR2 YFSETQ. The length of the CDR3 is 16 residues. Trimming cost V 6 bases and J 2 bases; bases outside gene matches: 11. This CDR3 reads CASMKGTGKNNYGYTF. In DNA form, the CDR3 reads TGCGCCAGCATGAAGGGGACAGGGAAAAACAACTATGGCTACACCTTC.

This clone came up once. The chain uses TRBV9 and TRBJ2-3; D is undetermined. CDR1 is SGDLS, CDR2 YYNGEE, per germline. V lost 0 bases and J 0 bases, leaving 11 bases between the germline ends. The CDR3 has 16 amino acids. The CDR3 DNA sequence: TGTGCCAGCAGCGTAGCTGACACAACTAGCACAGATACGCAGTATTTT. Translating it yields CASSVADTTSTDTQYF.

Comment on this clone: Relative to the germline gene, one junction end is altered; a read error may explain this. The chain has TRBV7-9 and TRBJ2-5, with 7 bases lining up with TRBD2. The CDR3 covers 15 residues. Germline V gives CDR1 SEHNR, CDR2 FQNEAQ (reference sequence). CDR3 protein: CASSLAEPWSETQYF. As DNA, the CDR3 is TGTGCCAGCAGCCTAGCGGAGCCCTGGTCAGAGACCCAGTACTTC.

The genes are TRBV27 and TRBJ2-7; TRBD1 might be the D (6 bases). This CDR3 is 15 amino acids long. Trimming pared 3 bases from V and 3 bases from J, leaving 15 bases between. CDR1 is MNHEY, CDR2 SMNVEV, per germline (reference sequence). The CDR3 spells CASSFSGQGNYEQYF. The CDR3 nucleotides are TGTGCCAGCAGTTTTTCCGGGCAGGGGAACTACGAGCAGTACTTC.

The chain combines TRBV19 with TRBJ1-2; 9 nucleotides agree with TRBD1. Germline V gene sequence: CDR1 LNHDA, CDR2 SQIVND (reference sequence). This CDR3 has 13 residues. After removal of 5 bases from V and 6 bases from J, the junction contained 4 bases not matched to a gene. Here the CDR3 reads CASSLGTGNGYTF. The DNA for the CDR3 is TGTGCCAGTAGTCTCGGGACAGGGAATGGCTACACCTTC.

The chain carries TRBV28 and TRBJ2-7; 8 bases agree with TRBD1. This CDR3 region has 15 residues. Looked up from germline, CDR1 is MDHEN and CDR2 is SYDVKM. The junction had 6 bases not matched to a gene; V was cut back by 4 bases and J by 1 base. In DNA form, the CDR3 reads TGTGCCAGCAGTTATGGACAGGGCGGGTCCTACGAGCAGTACTTC. Translated, it gives CASSYGQGGSYEQYF.

CDR3 residues: CASSQGWGRGEQYF. The CDR3 DNA reads as TGCGCCAGCAGCCAAGGCTGGGGTAGGGGCGAGCAGTACTTC. V usage is TRBV4-1 and J usage is TRBJ2-7, with a weak D call TRBD1 (5 bases). The CDR3 is made up of 14 amino acids. Between the trimmed V and J ends, which lost 1 base and 6 bases, there was a span of 13 bases. Germline V gene data show CDR1 as MGHRA and CDR2 as YSYEKL.

Remarks on this clone: Other nucleotide sequences from this sample produce the same CDR3. This rearrangement joins TRBV9 to TRBJ2-1; D not certain. Germline CDR1 and CDR2: SGDLS and YYNGEE. The CDR3 length is 16 residues. V lost 0 bases and J 0 bases, leaving 10 bases between the germline ends. CDR3 region: CASSVDSGSSYNEQFF. The CDR3 nucleotides are TGTGCCAGCAGCGTAGATTCAGGAAGCTCCTACAATGAGCAGTTCTTC.

This chain uses TRBV2 with TRBJ1-6; 8 nucleotides match TRBD1. V trimming: 2 bases; J trimming: 0 bases; junction bases outside the gene matches: 6. The CDR3 runs to 18 residues. Germline CDR1 SNHLY, CDR2 FYNNEI. CDR3 residues: CASSESRGPYSYNSPLHF. DNA of the CDR3: TGTGCCAGCAGTGAATCCAGGGGGCCGTACTCCTATAATTCACCCCTCCACTTT.

This clone appeared a single time. This rearrangement joins TRBV29-1 to TRBJ2-7, with a tentative D call TRBD1 (6 bases). Trimming took 5 bases from V and 7 from J, leaving 18 bases between them. The CDR3 loop spans 13 amino acids. Germline values: CDR1 SQVTM, CDR2 ANQGSEA. Written as DNA, the CDR3 is TGCAGCGTTAGGCTCCTGGGGGCGTGGGAGCAGTACTTC. Its protein is CSVRLLGAWEQYF.

The chain employs TRBV27 and TRBJ2-5; unclear D gene. Germline V gives CDR1 MNHEY, CDR2 SMNVEV (reference sequence). Trimming shortened V by 5 bases and J by 2 bases, and 12 bases separated the two germline ends. There are 14 residues in the CDR3. The CDR3 nucleotides read TGTGCCAGCAGTACTACTGACGGTCAAGAGACCCAGTACTTC. Translation gives CASSTTDGQETQYF.

With respect to this clone: Additional DNA sequences in this sample encode the identical CDR3. The chain employs TRBV5-1 and TRBJ2-7; D is unclear. Trimming took off 3 bases at V and 0 bases at J, with 4 bases between the two ends. CDR1 SGHRS and CDR2 YFSETQ come from the germline V gene. This CDR3 is built from 12 residues. The CDR3 sequence: CASSSSSYEQYF. The CDR3 nucleotides are TGCGCCAGCAGCTCCTCCTCCTACGAGCAGTACTTC.

The chain is built from TRBV30 and TRBJ2-7; D call uncertain. This CDR3 comprises 13 residues. V was cut by 4 bases and J by 3 bases, with 13 bases left in between. Germline loops: CDR1 GTSNPN, CDR2 SVGIG (reference sequence). CDR3 sequence: CAWNGLGIYEQYF. In DNA form, the CDR3 reads TGTGCCTGGAACGGGTTGGGGATCTACGAGCAGTACTTC.

This chain joins TRBV4-3 and TRBJ1-1; D is unclear. The germline V gene has CDR1 LGHNA and CDR2 YSLEER. Trimming took 4 bases from V and 4 from J, leaving 13 bases between them. The CDR3 is made up of 14 amino acids. The CDR3 sequence: CASSPLEGGTEAFF. CDR3 bases: TGCGCCAGCAGCCCCTTGGAGGGAGGCACTGAAGCTTTCTTT.

The chain joins TRBV6-5 to TRBJ2-1; 7 bases line up with TRBD1. The CDR3 consists of 16 residues. Looked up from germline, CDR1 is MNHEY and CDR2 is SVGAGI. V lost 4 bases to trimming and J lost 6 bases; unmatched junction nucleotides: 12. CDR3 region: CASSSDPVSGGNEQFF. CDR3 in DNA: TGTGCCAGCAGTTCGGACCCTGTGTCAGGGGGCAATGAGCAGTTCTTC.

V usage is TRBV30 and J usage is TRBJ2-1, with 7 bases identical to TRBD2. Germline V lookup: CDR1 GTSNPN, CDR2 SVGIG (reference sequence). The CDR3 runs to 15 residues. Trimming at V came to 0 bases and at J to 5 bases, leaving 7 bases not matched to a gene. This chain's CDR3 is CAWSVPAGFNNEQFF. CDR3 nucleotide sequence: TGTGCCTGGAGTGTACCAGCGGGATTCAACAATGAGCAGTTCTTC.

The J gene is TRBJ2-7, the V gene TRBV5-6; D remains unclear. Trimming left V 2 bases short and J 0 bases short, with 12 bases between. The CDR3 totals 15 residues. Germline V CDR1 and CDR2: SGHDT, YYEEEE. The CDR3 bases are TGTGCCAGCAGCTTTTTAGGGTCTCTCTCCTACGAGCAGTACTTC. Translating gives CASSFLGSLSYEQYF.

This clone was seen a single time. The CDR3 bases are TGTGCCAGTAGTATCTCCGGGACAGCCTCCTACGAGCAGTACTTC. Encoded protein: CASSISGTASYEQYF. V is TRBV19 and J is TRBJ2-7; TRBD1 matches 7 bases. Looked up from germline, CDR1 is LNHDA and CDR2 is SQIVND (reference sequence). V dropped 3 bases and J dropped 0; count of bases not matched to a gene: 5. This CDR3 has 15 amino acids.

A word on this clone: The same CDR3 arises from other DNA sequences in this sample as well. The V gene is TRBV13, the J gene TRBJ2-7; no definite D call. Trimming shortened V by 0 bases and J by 3 bases, and 6 bases separated the two germline ends. Germline CDR1 reads PRHDT; CDR2 reads FYEKMQ (reference sequence). This CDR3 is built from 13 residues. CDR3 amino acids: CASSLGASYEQYF. CDR3 sequence (DNA): TGTGCCAGCAGCTTAGGGGCGAGCTACGAGCAGTACTTC.

This chain connects TRBV9 to TRBJ2-1; the match to TRBD2 covers 11 bases. Germline V gene data show CDR1 as SGDLS and CDR2 as YYNGEE. CDR3 length equals 16 residues. Germline trimming cut 4 bases from V and 5 bases from J; bases unmatched to any gene: 8. CDR3 sequence: CASSPRLAGFHNEQFF. CDR3 sequence (DNA): TGTGCCAGCAGCCCGCGACTAGCGGGATTTCACAATGAGCAGTTCTTC.

V is TRBV29-1 and J is TRBJ2-1; TRBD2 matches at 9 bases. There are 12 residues in the CDR3. The V segment lost 7 bases and the J segment 7 bases; nucleotides outside the gene matches: 5. Germline values: CDR1 SQVTM, CDR2 ANQGSEA. The CDR3 sequence: CSAISGSNEQFF. The CDR3 bases are TGCAGCGCGATTAGCGGGAGTAATGAGCAGTTCTTC.

Points on this clone: Other DNA variants within this sample encode the same CDR3. This chain joins TRBV6-1 and TRBJ2-7, with D hard to call. The CDR3 runs to 13 residues. Germline CDR1 is MNHNS and CDR2 is SASEGT. Trimming removed 1 base at V and 1 base at J, with 5 bases between. As DNA, the CDR3 is TGTGCCAGCAGTGAAGGGAGATCCTACGAGCAGTACTTC. Protein sequence: CASSEGRSYEQYF.

The rearrangement joins TRBV28 to TRBJ2-1; TRBD1 aligns across 8 bases. Trimming cost V 3 bases and J 6 bases; bases outside gene matches: 13. CDR3 length: 17 amino acids. The germline CDR1 and CDR2 sequences are MDHEN and SYDVKM. CDR3 sequence (DNA): TGTGCCAGCAGTTTCCTTGTACAGGGGGGTAAACTCAATGAGCAGTTCTTC. Its protein is CASSFLVQGGKLNEQFF.

This chain uses TRBV9 with TRBJ2-7; TRBD2 aligns across 14 bases. This CDR3 is built from 19 residues. The junction had 14 bases not matched to a gene; V was cut back by 4 bases and J by 2 bases. CDR1 is SGDLS, CDR2 YYNGEE, per germline. The CDR3 region has the DNA TGTGCCAGCAGCCCTACCGGGACTAGCGGGGGATATCCCCCCTACGAGCAGTACTTC. Translation: CASSPTGTSGGYPPYEQYF.